These 17 T cell receptor beta chains were sequenced from one sample in a study of T cell clonality in common variable immunodeficiency. The table came from immunoSEQ multiplex PCR; TCRdb's copy has only in-frame clones and leaves some out. This sample carries about 52,000 clones and no singletons, and approximately 5.5% goes to the top ten. Sequences were obtained from peripheral blood mononuclear cells. The receptors derive from a person aged 18 to 69 in good health.

This clone was recorded many times. From the germline J gene comes the end of the CDR3, since the read stops 3 residues before it. The rearrangement links TRBV9 to TRBJ1-1, with D maybe TRBD1 (6 bases). CDR3 length: 14 amino acids. Trimming took 3 bases from V and 5 from J, leaving 14 bases between them. In germline, CDR1 is SGDLS, CDR2 YYNGEE. CDR3: CASSARNRVTEAFF. Incomplete CDR3 DNA: TGTGCCAGCAGCGCCCGGAACAGGGTGACTGAA.

This clone was counted at least ten times. Read coverage stops 3 residues before the CDR3 terminus; the germline J gene supplies the remainder. The V call is TRBV7-9, the J call TRBJ1-2, with 11 bases matching TRBD1. This CDR3 has 15 amino acids. Germline V gene lookup returns CDR1 SEHNR and CDR2 FQNEAQ (reference sequence). With V trimmed by 6 bases and J by 3 bases, 6 bases remained unmatched. The CDR3 DNA, read in part, is TGTGCCAGCAGGGGACAGGGGGTAATCCACTATGGC. Protein product: CASRGQGVIHYG. The whole CDR3 sequence is CASRGQGVIHYGYTF.

This clone was seen many times. Coverage ceases 3 residues before the CDR3 finishes, and the germline J gene fills in the end. The rearrangement links TRBV20-1 to TRBJ1-6; D not resolved. Germline CDR1 DFQATT, CDR2 SNEGSKA (reference sequence). The CDR3 is made up of 16 amino acids. Deletions cut 0 bases from V and 6 bases from J, with 15 bases between. This CDR3 is CSARDLGTTANSPLHF. Incomplete CDR3 DNA: TGCAGTGCTAGAGATCTTGGCACAACAGCTAATTCACCC.

This clone was detected ten times or more. Sequencing ends 3 residues short of the CDR3 end; the germline J gene provides the rest. This chain uses TRBV20-1 with TRBJ2-3; possible D gene TRBD1, 7 bases. V was cut by 6 bases and J by 0 bases, with 13 bases left in between. Germline CDR1 DFQATT, CDR2 SNEGSKA (reference sequence). This CDR3 has 14 residues. The CDR3 is CSAPGGGSTDTQYF. The sequenced part of the CDR3 DNA is TGCAGTGCCCCAGGAGGGGGCAGCACAGATACG.

Many counts were recorded for this clone. Read coverage stops 3 residues before the CDR3 terminus; the germline J gene supplies the remainder. The chain employs TRBV12-3 or TRBV12-4 and TRBJ1-1; D remains unclear. There are 11 residues in the CDR3. V was trimmed by 5 bases and J by 3 bases, leaving 4 bases between them. The CDR3 loop is CASSVYTEAFF. The CDR3 bases that were read are TGTGCCAGCAGTGTATACACTGAA.

This clone appeared many times. The read ends 3 residues early relative to the CDR3; the germline J gene fills the gap. The V gene is TRBV12-3 or TRBV12-4, the J gene TRBJ2-5; D not resolved. CDR3 length: 11 residues. The V gene lost 5 bases and the J gene lost 2 bases, with 3 bases spanning the gap. The DNA read from the CDR3 is TGTGCCAGCAGTCCGCAAGAGACC. Translating it yields CASSPQET. In full, the CDR3 reads CASSPQETQYF.

In its sample, this clone was seen many times. The CDR3 end lies 3 residues beyond the end of the read and is filled in from the germline J gene. The chain uses TRBV10-3 and TRBJ1-4, with 7 bases identical to TRBD1. The CDR3 is made up of 14 amino acids. Germline V gives CDR1 ENHRY, CDR2 SYGVKD. The trim removed 5 bases at V and 2 bases at J, leaving 2 bases unmatched. CDR3 amino acids: CAISRQGTNEKLFF. The CDR3 bases that were read are TGTGCCATCAGTAGACAGGGTACTAATGAAAAA.

At least ten counts were recorded for this clone. The sequenced fragment ends 3 residues before the CDR3 boundary, so the rest is inferred from the germline J gene. The chain joins TRBV10-3 to TRBJ2-3, with 7 nucleotides matching TRBD2. The germline gives CDR1 ENHRY, CDR2 SYGVKD. Trimming took 0 bases from V and 5 from J; bases not matched to a gene: 8. CDR3 length: 16 amino acids. The CDR3 DNA, read in part, is TGTGCCATCAGTGAGTCCGCGGCGGGAGAGGTAGATACG. Protein: CAISESAAGEVDT. The full CDR3 protein is CAISESAAGEVDTQYF.

At least ten counts were recorded for this clone. The read is 3 residues too short to cover the CDR3 end, so that end is filled in from the germline J gene. V usage is TRBV20-1 and J usage is TRBJ2-3; 8 bases are a match to TRBD1. The CDR3 length is 15 residues. Trimming took 6 bases from V and 0 from J; bases not matched to a gene: 8. Germline V gene data show CDR1 as DFQATT and CDR2 as SNEGSKA (reference sequence). CDR3 sequence reads: CSAINRGTSTDTQYF. The part of the CDR3 DNA that was read is TGCAGTGCGATCAACAGGGGGACGAGCACAGATACG.

At least ten counts were recorded for this clone. The DNA ends 3 residues before the CDR3 does, and the rest of the CDR3 is filled in from the germline J gene. The chain carries TRBV4-1 and TRBJ1-4, with 9 bases matching TRBD1. This CDR3 region has 15 residues. CDR1 and CDR2 (germline): MGHRA, YSYEKL. J gave up 6 bases and V 0 bases, and 2 bases lay outside the gene matches. CDR3 protein: CASSQDRDRDEKLFF. CDR3 DNA (partial): TGCGCCAGCAGCCAAGACCGGGACAGGGATGAAAAA.

This clone has ten or more counts. The read finishes 3 residues shy of the CDR3 end, and the germline J gene is used to complete it. The genes are TRBV5-1 and TRBJ2-7; D is uncertain. CDR3 size: 14 residues. Trimming stripped 5 bases from V and 3 bases from J, with 15 bases between. The V gene's germline CDR1 is SGHRS and CDR2 YFSETQ. CDR3 DNA, as far as it was read: TGCGCCAGCAGGCCTGGCGGTTCTTACTACGAG. Encoded protein: CASRPGGSYYE. In full, the CDR3 is CASRPGGSYYEQYF.

Worth noting for this clone: Read data end 3 residues before the CDR3 end; the end is taken from the germline J gene. J is TRBJ1-5 and V is TRBV18, with TRBD1 identical over 9 bases. The CDR3 covers 15 residues. The V and J ends lost 3 bases and 7 bases, in that order; junction bases with no gene match: 7. Looked up from germline, CDR1 is KGHSH and CDR2 is LQKENI. The DNA read from the CDR3 is TGTGCCAGCTCACCCGGGACAGGGCGGAAGCAGCCC. Protein sequence: CASSPGTGRKQP. The whole CDR3 sequence is CASSPGTGRKQPQHF.

This clone turned up a few times. The read stops 3 residues short of the end of the CDR3; the missing end is completed from the germline J gene. The rearrangement joins TRBV2 to TRBJ2-3; D not certain. Trimming stripped 6 bases from V and 4 bases from J, with 5 bases between. This CDR3 contains 11 residues. Germline V gives CDR1 SNHLY, CDR2 FYNNEI. The covered CDR3 bases are TGTGCCAGCAGAGCTGCAGATACG. Translation: CASRAADT. In full, the CDR3 is CASRAADTQYF.

This clone was observed at least ten times. Partial CDR3 DNA: TGTGCCAGCAGCCACCCGCGGGCAGGGGCGACCTATGGC. The encoded protein is CASSHPRAGATYG. The full CDR3 sequence reads CASSHPRAGATYGYTF. V gene TRBV28 combines with J gene TRBJ1-2; D perhaps matches TRBD1 (6 bases). Read data end 3 residues before the CDR3 end; the end is taken from the germline J gene. The ends were cut back, 6 bases at V and 4 bases at J, with 21 bases in the middle. Germline V lookup: CDR1 MDHEN, CDR2 SYDVKM. The CDR3 loop spans 16 amino acids.

This clone was observed at least ten times. The CDR3 end lies 3 residues beyond the end of the read and is filled in from the germline J gene. V and J are TRBV5-1 and TRBJ2-1; 9 positions match TRBD1. Germline CDR1 and CDR2: SGHRS and YFSETQ. The CDR3 totals 17 residues. The trim removed 4 bases at V and 7 bases at J, leaving 15 bases unmatched. Partial CDR3 DNA: TGCGCCAGCAGCGGTACTACCGCCGGGACAGGGATAAATGAG. This codes for CASSGTTAGTGINE. The entire CDR3 protein is CASSGTTAGTGINEQFF.

This clone was observed many times. CDR3 in amino acids: CASSRGQGNTEAFF. CDR3 DNA, as far as it was read: TGTGCCAGCAGCCGCGGACAGGGGAACACTGAA. This chain connects TRBV12-3 or TRBV12-4 to TRBJ1-1; TRBD1 matches at 8 bases. With the read ending 3 residues before the CDR3 end, the germline J gene is used to fill in that end. The ends lost 6 bases at V and 1 base at J; junction bases unmatched: 4. The CDR3 is 14 residues long.

This clone was observed many times. The read gets to within 3 residues of the CDR3 end, and the germline J gene fills in the rest. The chain links TRBV28 to TRBJ2-7; D might be TRBD2 (5 bases). Trimming removed 2 bases from V and 5 bases from J, with 7 bases in between. The CDR3 is 12 residues long. Germline CDR1 and CDR2: MDHEN and SYDVKM. The CDR3 bases that were read are TGTGCCAGCAGTTTAGCGGAGGACGAG. It codes for CASSLAEDE. The full CDR3 reads CASSLAEDEQYF. The full variable domain, with the rest looked up from reference TRBV28 and TRBJ2-7, is DVKVTQSSRYLVKRTGEKVFLECVQDMDHENMFWYRQDPGLGLRLIYFSYDVKMKEKGDIPEGYSVSREKKERFSLILESASTNQTSMYLCASSLAEDEQYFGPGTRLTVT.